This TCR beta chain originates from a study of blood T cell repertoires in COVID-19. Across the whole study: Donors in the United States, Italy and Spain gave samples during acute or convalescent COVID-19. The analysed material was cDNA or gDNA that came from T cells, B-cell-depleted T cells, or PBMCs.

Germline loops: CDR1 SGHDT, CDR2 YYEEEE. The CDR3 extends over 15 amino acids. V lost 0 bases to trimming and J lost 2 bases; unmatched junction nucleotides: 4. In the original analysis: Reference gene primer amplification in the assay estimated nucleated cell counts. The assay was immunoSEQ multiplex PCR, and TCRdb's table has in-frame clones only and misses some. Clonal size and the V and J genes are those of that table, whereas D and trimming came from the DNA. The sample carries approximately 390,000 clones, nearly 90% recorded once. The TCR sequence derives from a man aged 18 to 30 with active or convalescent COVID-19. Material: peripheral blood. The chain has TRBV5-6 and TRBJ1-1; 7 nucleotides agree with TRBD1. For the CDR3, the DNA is TGTGCCAGCAGCTTGGTAGACAGGGTCAACACTGAAGCTTTCTTT. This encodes CASSLVDRVNTEAFF.